This T cell receptor beta chain is from a study of CD8 T cells in ankylosing spondylitis. Whole-study findings and limits: Seemingly distinctive of ankylosing spondylitis blood was a TCR beta motif formed by eight highly homologous variants.

Via MiXCR, TCRdb re-called the 5' RACE reads, giving one row per CDR3 protein. The sample has 700,000 or so distinct CDR3 sequences, over 15% seen once. The CDR3 has 13 amino acids. The germline V gene has CDR1 DFQATT and CDR2 SNEGSKA (reference sequence). V was trimmed by 0 bases and J by 2 bases, leaving 6 bases between them. A note on this clonotype: Its antigen is undetermined.

The receptor comes from a male donor with ankylosing spondylitis. The sequenced material came from blood, either unsorted or a sorted T cell fraction (not recorded which). The chain couples TRBV20-1 to TRBJ2-3; D gene unclear. The CDR3 bases are TGCAGTGCTAGAGATGGGGTCACAGATACGCAGTATTTT. Protein: CSARDGVTDTQYF.